A single sample is the source of the 30 T cell receptor beta chains below, sequenced in a study of T cells in Graves' hyperthyroidism and ophthalmopathy. RNA transcripts were the template for amplifying TCR beta CDR3 regions. Researchers ran a first-round RT-PCR on the TCR CDR3 using the HTBI primer set. TCRdb re-called the multiplex PCR reads through MiXCR, storing one row per CDR3 protein. The data hold 500,000 to 600,000 distinct CDR3 sequences, with 16% observed a single time. Material for sequencing was blood. The receptors shown here come from a woman younger than 30 with Graves' hyperthyroidism.

This clonotype has a count of ten or more. The gene calls are TRBV28 and TRBJ2-7; possibly TRBD2 for D (6 bases). In germline, CDR1 is MDHEN, CDR2 SYDVKM. The CDR3 is 14 residues long. V lost 7 bases and J 0 bases, leaving 13 bases between the germline ends. The CDR3 spells CASNPAGPSYEQYF. Written as DNA, the CDR3 is TGTGCCAGCAACCCGGCGGGACCCTCCTACGAGCAGTACTTC.

This clonotype was detected ten times or more. The V and J genes are TRBV6-2 or TRBV6-3 and TRBJ2-5; D remains ambiguous. V was cut by 3 bases and J by 3 bases, with 14 bases left in between. Germline V CDR1 and CDR2: MNHEY, SVGEGT. The CDR3 contains 15 residues. Here the CDR3 reads CASSYDLQSEETQYF. The CDR3 DNA is TGTGCCAGCAGTTATGATCTCCAGTCCGAAGAGACCCAGTACTTC.

There are a few counts of this clonotype. V and J are TRBV6-1 and TRBJ2-1, with D maybe TRBD2 (5 bases). V lost 4 bases and J lost 8, with 9 bases in between. Germline V CDR1 and CDR2: MNHNS, SASEGT. The CDR3 has 12 residues. The CDR3 protein is CASSAAGYEQFF. CDR3 DNA: TGTGCCAGCAGTGCTGCGGGCTATGAGCAGTTCTTC.

The CDR3 DNA reads TGTGCCACCCGGCCTAGCGCTCAAGAGACCCAGTACTTC. This translates into CATRPSAQETQYF. The genes are TRBV6-1 and TRBJ2-5, with D perhaps matching TRBD2 (6 bases). Germline V lookup: CDR1 MNHNS, CDR2 SASEGT. The CDR3 contains 13 residues. V lost 10 bases to trimming and J lost 2 bases, with 14 bases between them.

This sequence joins TRBV15 and TRBJ1-2; tentatively, D is TRBD1 (5 bases). Trimming removed 1 base from V and 6 bases from J, with 15 bases in between. CDR3 size: 15 residues. Germline CDR1 is LNHNV and CDR2 is YYDKDF (reference sequence). Here the CDR3 reads CATSRGGDAGDGYTF. DNA of the CDR3: TGTGCCACCAGCAGAGGGGGGGACGCCGGGGATGGCTACACCTTC.

DNA of the CDR3: TGCGCCAGCAGCCAAGTTCGGGATGGCTATGGCTACACCTTC. Its translation is CASSQVRDGYGYTF. The chain recombines TRBV4-1 with TRBJ1-2; no definite D call. The CDR3 covers 14 residues. CDR1 is MGHRA and CDR2 is YSYEKL in the germline V gene. V lost 1 base and J lost 4, with 10 bases in between.

This clonotype was counted many times. The chain joins TRBV11-3 to TRBJ2-1; D is perhaps TRBD2 (5 bases). The CDR3 covers 15 residues. The V and J ends lost 2 bases and 2 bases respectively, with 10 bases between them. CDR1 and CDR2 from the germline V gene are SGHNT and YENEEA. This CDR3 is CASSLSGPTYNEQFF. In DNA form, the CDR3 reads TGTGCCAGCAGCTTAAGCGGCCCCACCTACAATGAGCAGTTCTTC.

In this sample, this clonotype turned up many times. The CDR3 nucleotides read TGTGCCAGCAGTTTACTAGCGGGAGTTTACGAGACCCAGTACTTC. Translation: CASSLLAGVYETQYF. The chain employs TRBV6-1 and TRBJ2-5, with TRBD2 matching 11 bases. Germline CDR1 is MNHNS and CDR2 is SASEGT. V gave up 5 bases and J gave up 5 bases; unmatched junction bases: 7. CDR3 length: 15 amino acids.

The J gene is TRBJ1-6, the V gene TRBV6-2 or TRBV6-3; tentative D call: TRBD1 (6 bases). The CDR3 consists of 16 residues. Germline V gene lookup returns CDR1 MNHEY and CDR2 SVGEGT. V was pared by 0 bases and J by 6 bases, with 12 bases between. This CDR3 is CASSYSAGVGNSPLHF. CDR3 DNA sequence: TGTGCCAGCAGTTACTCTGCAGGGGTTGGTAATTCACCCCTCCACTTT.

This clonotype was seen many times. The chain couples TRBV6-6 to TRBJ1-6; D gene uncertain. The CDR3 covers 15 residues. Per germline, CDR1 MNHNY and CDR2 SVGAGI (reference sequence). Trimming shortened V by 2 bases and J by 8 bases, and 13 bases separated the two germline ends. The CDR3 nucleotides read TGTGCCAGCAGTTACCCATCAAACTGGGATTCACCCCTCCACTTT. Amino acids: CASSYPSNWDSPLHF.

The sample holds a few counts of this clonotype. The V call is TRBV29-1, the J call TRBJ2-7; 8 nucleotides match TRBD1. The CDR3 extends over 13 amino acids. V shed 1 base and J 4 bases; nucleotides not matched to a gene: 3. Germline V gene sequence: CDR1 SQVTM, CDR2 ANQGSEA. The CDR3 nucleotides read TGCAGCGTTGAAGGTAGGACAGGGTACGAGCAGTACTTC. This encodes CSVEGRTGYEQYF.

In this sample, this clonotype turned up a few times. J is TRBJ1-1 and V is TRBV5-1; D is undetermined. Germline V CDR1 and CDR2: SGHRS, YFSETQ. The length of the CDR3 is 14 residues. V was trimmed by 0 bases and J by 4 bases, leaving 10 bases between them. The CDR3 coding sequence is TGCGCCAGCAGCTTGGCATGGGGTAGCACTGAAGCTTTCTTT. This encodes CASSLAWGSTEAFF.

This chain joins TRBV11-2 and TRBJ1-5; the D gene is possibly TRBD1 (5 bases). The CDR3 consists of 15 residues. The V gene's germline CDR1 is SGHAT and CDR2 FQNNGV. V lost 1 base and J lost 0, with 7 bases in between. CDR3: CASSLAGYSNQPQHF. In nucleotides, the CDR3 is TGTGCCAGCAGCTTAGCAGGGTATAGCAATCAGCCCCAGCATTTT.

This clonotype was detected a few times. The chain uses TRBV7-8 and TRBJ2-1; 9 bases are shared with TRBD2. This CDR3 spans 17 amino acids. The V gene end was trimmed by 5 bases and the J gene end by 8 bases; junction bases not matched to a gene: 16. CDR1 is SGHVS, CDR2 FQNEAQ, per germline. The CDR3 loop is CASSPLAGGLPFYEQFF. In DNA, the CDR3 is TGTGCCAGCAGCCCCCTTGCGGGGGGGCTCCCTTTCTATGAGCAGTTCTTC.

This clonotype was counted a few times. The chain employs TRBV11-2 and TRBJ2-3; D unclear. This CDR3 is built from 14 residues. Germline V CDR1 and CDR2: SGHAT, FQNNGV. V was trimmed by 5 bases and J by 6 bases, leaving 15 bases between them. CDR3: CASSRFEAGDTQYF. The CDR3 DNA sequence: TGTGCCAGCAGCCGCTTTGAGGCTGGGGATACGCAGTATTTT.

This clonotype was seen many times. The chain couples TRBV20-1 to TRBJ2-7; 9 positions match TRBD1. The germline V gene has CDR1 DFQATT and CDR2 SNEGSKA (reference sequence). This CDR3 contains 11 residues. With 6 bases clipped from V and 6 bases from J, the junction kept 3 bases outside the gene matches. For the CDR3, the DNA is TGCAGTGCCCAGGACAGGGGCGAGCAGTACTTC. The encoded protein is CSAQDRGEQYF.

This clonotype has at least ten counts. Written as DNA, the CDR3 is TGTGCCAGCAGTGAGCAGGGGGGGGACACCGGGGAGCTGTTTTTT. It translates to CASSEQGGDTGELFF. The V and J genes are TRBV28 and TRBJ2-2; possibly TRBD1 or TRBD2 for D (7 bases each). The CDR3 has 15 residues. The V gene lost 5 bases and the J gene lost 3 bases, with 13 bases spanning the gap. Germline V gene lookup returns CDR1 MDHEN and CDR2 SYDVKM.

This clonotype showed up many times. The chain couples TRBV20-1 to TRBJ1-6, with 7 bases aligning to TRBD1. J gave up 6 bases and V 3 bases, and 8 bases lay outside the gene matches. The length of the CDR3 is 15 residues. Germline CDR1 DFQATT, CDR2 SNEGSKA (reference sequence). Written as DNA, the CDR3 is TGCAGTGCTAGTACCACAGGGGCACCTAATTCACCCCTCCACTTT. Protein sequence: CSASTTGAPNSPLHF.

In the case of this clonotype: A single base separates this from a much larger clone, so it may be a read error. The genes are TRBV7-2 and TRBJ1-2; possibly TRBD1 for D (6 bases). Germline V gene lookup returns CDR1 SGHTA and CDR2 FQGNSA. The V end lost 5 bases, the J end lost 3 bases, and 22 bases lay between the germline ends. This CDR3 has 17 amino acids. Here the CDR3 DNA reads TGTGCCAGCAGCATAACAATCGGATTACAGGGCGACTATGGCTACACCTTC. This codes for CASSITIGLQGDYGYTF.

This clonotype was detected only a few times. CDR3 in DNA: TGCAGTGCTAGAGGGACAGGGATACCCGGGGAGCTGTTTTTT. This sequence encodes CSARGTGIPGELFF. The rearrangement links TRBV20-1 to TRBJ2-2; 8 bases map to TRBD1. In germline, CDR1 is DFQATT, CDR2 SNEGSKA (reference sequence). This CDR3 spans 14 amino acids. V shed 1 base, J shed 6 bases, and the junction held 4 bases outside the gene matches.

This clonotype was seen repeatedly, ten times or more. J is TRBJ1-5 and V is TRBV12-3 or TRBV12-4; D uncertain. The CDR3 has 14 residues. The V gene lost 1 base and the J gene lost 0 bases, with 4 bases spanning the gap. The CDR3 loop reads CASSLESSNQPQHF. CDR3 DNA: TGTGCCAGCAGTTTAGAATCTAGCAATCAGCCCCAGCATTTT.

The genes are TRBV19 and TRBJ2-5, with D unclear. The CDR3 spans 14 residues. With 6 bases removed from V and 3 bases from J, the gap between germline ends came to 14 bases. CDR1 LNHDA and CDR2 SQIVND come from the germline V gene (reference sequence). The CDR3 reads CASREASTKETQYF. CDR3 sequence (DNA): TGTGCCAGTAGGGAAGCGAGTACCAAAGAGACCCAGTACTTC.

This clonotype was recorded many times. This chain connects TRBV7-9 to TRBJ2-5; 8 bases align to TRBD2. The germline gives CDR1 SEHNR, CDR2 FQNEAQ (reference sequence). The CDR3 spans 16 residues. Trimming at V came to 4 bases and at J to 4 bases, leaving 11 bases not matched to a gene. The CDR3 DNA sequence: TGTGCCAGCAGCTATCCACAGCGGGAGAGTCGAGAGACCCAGTACTTC. This codes for CASSYPQRESRETQYF.

This chain links TRBV4-3 with TRBJ2-5; D may match TRBD1 or TRBD2 (5 bases each). Trimming stripped 0 bases from V and 3 bases from J, with 11 bases between. The germline CDR1 and CDR2 sequences are LGHNA and YSLEER. This CDR3 contains 15 residues. The CDR3 nucleotides are TGCGCCAGCAGCCAAGACGGGACCAAAAAAGAGACCCAGTACTTC. Residues: CASSQDGTKKETQYF.

The chain joins TRBV6-1 to TRBJ2-3; a possible D gene is TRBD2 (6 bases). Germline V CDR1 and CDR2: MNHNS, SASEGT. CDR3 size: 20 residues. V lost 4 bases, J lost 0 bases, and 26 bases lay in between. The CDR3 DNA sequence: TGTGCCAGCAGTGCTCTTGGCGGGAATCCTTTGTGGGGCAGCACAGATACGCAGTATTTT. Its protein product is CASSALGGNPLWGSTDTQYF.

The CDR3, as DNA: TGTGCCAGCAGATGGGCGGGGGCCACAGATACGCAGTATTTT. Protein sequence: CASRWAGATDTQYF. The rearrangement uses TRBV6-2 or TRBV6-3 and TRBJ2-3; D possibly corresponds to TRBD2 (7 bases). CDR3 size: 14 residues. Germline V gene sequence: CDR1 MNHEY, CDR2 SVGEGT. The V end lost 6 bases, the J end lost 2 bases, and 12 bases lay between the germline ends.

The sample holds a few counts of this clonotype. This chain uses TRBV6-6 with TRBJ2-7, with TRBD1 identical over 8 bases. This CDR3 contains 14 residues. The ends lost 0 bases at V and 3 bases at J; junction bases unmatched: 1. Per the germline V gene, CDR1 is MNHNY and CDR2 is SVGAGI (reference sequence). CDR3 nucleotide sequence: TGTGCCAGCAGTTACTCGGACAGGGACTACGAGCAGTACTTC. It translates to CASSYSDRDYEQYF.

The chain employs TRBV7-8 and TRBJ2-1, with D maybe TRBD2 (6 bases). This CDR3 contains 13 residues. Trimming shortened V by 5 bases and J by 12 bases, and 17 bases separated the two germline ends. Germline-derived CDR1 and CDR2 are SGHVS and FQNEAQ. The CDR3 is CASSPSTGRGQFF. CDR3 bases: TGTGCCAGCAGCCCGTCCACCGGGCGGGGGCAGTTCTTC.

The chain has TRBV24-1 and TRBJ2-1; D is perhaps TRBD1 (6 bases). Between the trimmed V and J ends, which lost 5 bases and 7 bases, there was a span of 11 bases. CDR1 is KGHDR and CDR2 is SFDVKD in the germline V gene. This CDR3 has 13 residues. The CDR3 loop reads CATSGTAWNEQFF. In DNA, the CDR3 is TGTGCCACCAGTGGGACAGCCTGGAATGAGCAGTTCTTC.

In its sample, this clonotype was seen many times. The V call is TRBV12-3 or TRBV12-4, the J call TRBJ2-1; D might be TRBD1 (5 bases). This CDR3 is built from 15 residues. Trimming pared 5 bases from V and 5 bases from J, leaving 16 bases between. The DNA of the CDR3 is TGTGCCAGCAGTCCTACAGGTCTCTTAAACAATGAGCAGTTCTTC. The encoded protein is CASSPTGLLNNEQFF.